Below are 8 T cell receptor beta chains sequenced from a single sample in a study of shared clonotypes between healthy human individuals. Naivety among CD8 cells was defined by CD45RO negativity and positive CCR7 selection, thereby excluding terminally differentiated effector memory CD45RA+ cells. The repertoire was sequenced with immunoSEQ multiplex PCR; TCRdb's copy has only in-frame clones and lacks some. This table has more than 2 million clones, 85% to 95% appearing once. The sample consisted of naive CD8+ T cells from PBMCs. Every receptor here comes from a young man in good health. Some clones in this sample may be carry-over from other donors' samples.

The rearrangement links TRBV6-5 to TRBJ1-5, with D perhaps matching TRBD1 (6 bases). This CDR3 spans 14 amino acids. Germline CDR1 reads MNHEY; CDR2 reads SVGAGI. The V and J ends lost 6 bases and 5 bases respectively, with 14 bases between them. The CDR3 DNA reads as TGTGCCAGCAGCTGGACAGCTGAGCATCAGCCCCAGCATTTT. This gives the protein CASSWTAEHQPQHF.

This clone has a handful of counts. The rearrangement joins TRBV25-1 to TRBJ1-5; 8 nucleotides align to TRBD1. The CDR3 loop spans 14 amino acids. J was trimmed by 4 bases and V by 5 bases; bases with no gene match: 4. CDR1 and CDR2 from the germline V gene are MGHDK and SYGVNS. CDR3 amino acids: CASSPGTGNQPQHF. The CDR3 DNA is TGTGCCAGCAGTCCCGGGACAGGTAATCAGCCCCAGCATTTT.

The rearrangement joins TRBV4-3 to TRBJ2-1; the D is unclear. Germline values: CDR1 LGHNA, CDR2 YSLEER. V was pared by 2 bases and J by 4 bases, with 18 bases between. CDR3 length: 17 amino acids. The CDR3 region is CASSQSFIETLYNEQFF. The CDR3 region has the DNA TGCGCCAGCAGCCAAAGCTTCATTGAGACACTTTACAATGAGCAGTTCTTC.

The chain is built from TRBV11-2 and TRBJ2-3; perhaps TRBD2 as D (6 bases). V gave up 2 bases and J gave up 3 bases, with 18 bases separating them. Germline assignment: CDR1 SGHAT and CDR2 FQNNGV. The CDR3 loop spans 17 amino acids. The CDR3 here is CASSLPSGYAGTDTQYF. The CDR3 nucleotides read TGTGCCAGCAGCTTACCTTCTGGGTATGCGGGGACAGATACGCAGTATTTT. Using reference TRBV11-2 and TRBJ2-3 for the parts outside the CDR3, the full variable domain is EAGVAQSPRYKIIEKRQSVAFWCNPISGHATLYWYQQILGQGPKLLIQFQNNGVVDDSQLPKDRFSAERLKGVDSTLKIQPAKLEDSAVYLCASSLPSGYAGTDTQYFGPGTRLTVL.

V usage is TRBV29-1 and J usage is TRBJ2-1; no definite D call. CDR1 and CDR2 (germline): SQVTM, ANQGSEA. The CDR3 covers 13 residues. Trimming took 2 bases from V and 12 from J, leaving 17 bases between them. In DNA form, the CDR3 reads TGCAGCGTTGAACCCTTGGGTCTAACGGGGCAGTTCTTC. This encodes CSVEPLGLTGQFF.

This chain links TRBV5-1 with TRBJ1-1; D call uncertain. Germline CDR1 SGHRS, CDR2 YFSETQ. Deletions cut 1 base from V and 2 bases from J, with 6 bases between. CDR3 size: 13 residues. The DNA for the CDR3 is TGCGCCAGCAGCTTGTGGTCCAACACTGAAGCTTTCTTT. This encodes CASSLWSNTEAFF.

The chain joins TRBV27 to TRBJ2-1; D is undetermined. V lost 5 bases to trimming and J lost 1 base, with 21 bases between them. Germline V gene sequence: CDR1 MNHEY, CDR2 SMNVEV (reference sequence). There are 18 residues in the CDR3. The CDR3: CASSPRVPQIISYNEQFF. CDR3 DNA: TGTGCCAGCAGTCCCCGGGTTCCCCAGATAATTTCCTACAATGAGCAGTTCTTC.

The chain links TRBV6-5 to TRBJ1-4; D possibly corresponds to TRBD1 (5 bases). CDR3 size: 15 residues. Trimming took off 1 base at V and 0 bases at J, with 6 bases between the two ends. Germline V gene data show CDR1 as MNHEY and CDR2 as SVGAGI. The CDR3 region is CASSYLGATNEKLFF. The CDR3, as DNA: TGTGCCAGCAGTTACTTGGGGGCAACTAATGAAAAACTGTTTTTT.